The T cell receptor beta chain under discussion was sequenced for a study of T cells after somatic rescue of genetic block. The method was immunoSEQ multiplex PCR; TCRdb's version includes in-frame clones alone and lacks a portion of them. The data show tens of thousands of clones, with approximately 90% seen just once and 2.8% held by the top ten. The ends lost 2 bases at V and 4 bases at J; junction bases unmatched: 8. The CDR3 covers 15 residues. Germline V CDR1 and CDR2: SGHNT, YYREEE (reference sequence). What was sequenced was peripheral blood mononuclear cells (PBMCs). The chain combines TRBV5-4 with TRBJ2-7; TRBD1 aligns across 8 bases. The receptor was isolated from a man younger than 45. CDR3 region: CASSFTQGASYEQYF. CDR3 bases: TGTGCCAGCAGCTTCACCCAGGGGGCCTCATACGAGCAGTACTTC.